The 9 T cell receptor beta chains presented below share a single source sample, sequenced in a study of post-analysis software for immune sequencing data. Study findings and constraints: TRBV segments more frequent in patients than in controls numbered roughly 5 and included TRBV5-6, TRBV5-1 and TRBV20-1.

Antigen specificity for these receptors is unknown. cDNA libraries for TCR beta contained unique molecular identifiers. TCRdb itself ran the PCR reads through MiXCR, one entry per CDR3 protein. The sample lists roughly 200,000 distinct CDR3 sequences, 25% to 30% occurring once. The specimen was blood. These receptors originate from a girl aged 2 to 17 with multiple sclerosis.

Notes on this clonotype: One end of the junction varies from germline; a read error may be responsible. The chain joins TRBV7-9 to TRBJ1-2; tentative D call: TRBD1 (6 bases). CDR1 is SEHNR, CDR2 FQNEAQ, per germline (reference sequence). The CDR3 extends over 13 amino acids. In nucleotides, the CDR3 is TGTGCCAGCAGCCCCAAACAGGGCTATGGCCACACCTTC. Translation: CASSPKQGYGHTF.

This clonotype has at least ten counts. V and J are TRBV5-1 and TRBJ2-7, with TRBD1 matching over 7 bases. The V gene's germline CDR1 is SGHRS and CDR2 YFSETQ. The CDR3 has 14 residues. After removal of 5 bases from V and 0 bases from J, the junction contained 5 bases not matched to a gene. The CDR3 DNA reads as TGCGCCAGCAGTAGAGGGGGCCACTCCTACGAGCAGTACTTC. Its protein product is CASSRGGHSYEQYF.

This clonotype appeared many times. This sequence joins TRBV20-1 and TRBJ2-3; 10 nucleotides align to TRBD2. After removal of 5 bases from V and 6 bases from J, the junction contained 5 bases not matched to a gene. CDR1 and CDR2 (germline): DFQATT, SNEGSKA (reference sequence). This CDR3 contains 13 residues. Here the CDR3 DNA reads TGCAGTGCTGCAAGCGGGGGGGTGGATACGCAGTATTTT. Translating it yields CSAASGGVDTQYF.

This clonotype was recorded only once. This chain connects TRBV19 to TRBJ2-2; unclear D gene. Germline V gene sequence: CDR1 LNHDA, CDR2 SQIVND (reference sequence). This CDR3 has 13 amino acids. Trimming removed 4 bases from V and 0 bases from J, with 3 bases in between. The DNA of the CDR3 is TGTGCCAGTAGTAAATCGAACACCGGGGAGCTGTTTTTT. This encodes CASSKSNTGELFF.

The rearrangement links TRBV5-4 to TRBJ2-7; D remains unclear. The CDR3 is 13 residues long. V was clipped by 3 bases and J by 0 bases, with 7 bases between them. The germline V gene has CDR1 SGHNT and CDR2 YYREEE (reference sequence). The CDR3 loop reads CASSSRSSYEQYF. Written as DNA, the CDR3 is TGTGCCAGCAGCTCCAGATCCTCCTACGAGCAGTACTTC.

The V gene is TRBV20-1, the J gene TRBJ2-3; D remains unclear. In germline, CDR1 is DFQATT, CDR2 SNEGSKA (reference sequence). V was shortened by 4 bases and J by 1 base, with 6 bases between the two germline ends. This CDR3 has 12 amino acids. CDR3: CSAKPGTDTQYF. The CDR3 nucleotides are TGCAGTGCTAAGCCGGGCACAGATACGCAGTATTTT.

The CDR3: CASSQLWAGVYNEQFF. CDR3 coding DNA: TGTGCCAGCAGCCAATTATGGGCGGGAGTCTACAATGAGCAGTTCTTC. The V call is TRBV16, the J call TRBJ2-1; 7 bases match TRBD2. Trimming at V came to 1 base and at J to 3 bases, leaving 6 bases not matched to a gene. The CDR3 covers 16 residues. Germline V gene sequence: CDR1 KGHSY, CDR2 FQNENV.

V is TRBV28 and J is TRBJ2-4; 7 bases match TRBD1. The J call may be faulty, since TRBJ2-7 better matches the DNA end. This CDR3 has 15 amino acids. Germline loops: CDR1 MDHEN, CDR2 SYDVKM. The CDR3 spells CASSFWGTDSGEQYF. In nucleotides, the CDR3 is TGTGCCAGCAGTTTCTGGGGGACAGACAGCGGCGAGCAGTACTTC.

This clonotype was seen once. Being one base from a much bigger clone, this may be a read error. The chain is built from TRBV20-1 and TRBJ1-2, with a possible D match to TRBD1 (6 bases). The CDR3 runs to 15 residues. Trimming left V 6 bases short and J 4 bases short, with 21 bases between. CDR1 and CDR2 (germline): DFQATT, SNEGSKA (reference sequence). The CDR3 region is CSALPQGGFGYGYTF. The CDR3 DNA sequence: TGCAGTGCCCTACCGCAAGGGGGTTTTGGCTATGGCTACACCTTC.